This T cell receptor beta chain emerged from a study of T cells in Graves' hyperthyroidism and ophthalmopathy. No progression to ophthalmopathy during 18 months of follow-up defined stable disease. These patients, aged 18 to 65, had recently diagnosed hyperthyroidism lasting under 2 months. Overall study results and limits: Among clonotypes expanded in thyroid above 0.001, most were also found in blood.

There were TCR beta CDR3 regions amplified from RNA transcripts. A set of HTBI primers served as the primers for a first-round RT-PCR of the TCR CDR3. TCRdb reprocessed the multiplex PCR reads via MiXCR and lists one record per CDR3 protein. The sample shows about 560,000 distinct CDR3 sequences, 16% of them seen only once. Deletions cut 5 bases from V and 6 bases from J, with 14 bases between. Germline V gene lookup returns CDR1 SEHNR and CDR2 FQNEAQ (reference sequence). This CDR3 comprises 13 residues. With regard to this clonotype: The target antigen is unknown.

The source is a woman aged 18-35 years with Graves' hyperthyroidism. The sequenced sample was blood. This rearrangement joins TRBV7-9 to TRBJ2-7; the D gene could be TRBD1 or TRBD2 (5 bases each). Written as DNA, the CDR3 is TGTGCCAGCAGCCCGAGAGGGGTTGGCGAGCAGTACTTC. Translated: CASSPRGVGEQYF. Full variable domain (rest looked up from reference TRBV7-9 and TRBJ2-7): DTGVSQNPRHKITKRGQNVTFRCDPISEHNRLYWYRQTLGQGPEFLTYFQNEAQLEKSRLLSDRFSAERPKGSFSTLEIQRTEQGDSAMYLCASSPRGVGEQYFGPGTRLTVT.